One sample yielded the 3 T cell receptor beta chains listed below, sequenced in a study of cytomegalovirus exposure and HLA in healthy donors. The protocol was immunoSEQ multiplex PCR, while the TCRdb copy is restricted to in-frame clones and leaves out a portion. This sample has 160,000 or so clones, with around 82% found just once. The source material was PBMCs. The receptors here all came from a man younger than 40 in good health and CMV-seropositive.

The chain has TRBV9 and TRBJ2-3; the D is unclear. CDR3 length equals 14 residues. CDR1 is SGDLS and CDR2 is YYNGEE in the germline V gene. Trimming left V 0 bases short and J 2 bases short, with 7 bases between. CDR3 in DNA: TGTGCCAGCAGCGTAGGGCCCTCCACAGATACGCAGTATTTT. It codes for CASSVGPSTDTQYF.

The chain couples TRBV9 to TRBJ1-2; D remains unclear. Trimming shortened V by 3 bases and J by 8 bases, and 8 bases separated the two germline ends. The CDR3 runs 11 residues. CDR1 is SGDLS and CDR2 is YYNGEE in the germline V gene. The CDR3 protein is CASSDMWGYTF. DNA of the CDR3: TGTGCCAGCAGCGACATGTGGGGCTACACCTTC.

The chain uses TRBV5-4 and TRBJ1-2; a possible D gene is TRBD1 (6 bases). Germline V gene sequence: CDR1 SGHNT, CDR2 YYREEE (reference sequence). There are 15 residues in the CDR3. V was cut by 0 bases and J by 4 bases, with 13 bases left in between. CDR3 nucleotides: TGTGCCAGCAGCTTGGAAGGGGGAAGGACCTATGGCTACACCTTC. Its protein product is CASSLEGGRTYGYTF.